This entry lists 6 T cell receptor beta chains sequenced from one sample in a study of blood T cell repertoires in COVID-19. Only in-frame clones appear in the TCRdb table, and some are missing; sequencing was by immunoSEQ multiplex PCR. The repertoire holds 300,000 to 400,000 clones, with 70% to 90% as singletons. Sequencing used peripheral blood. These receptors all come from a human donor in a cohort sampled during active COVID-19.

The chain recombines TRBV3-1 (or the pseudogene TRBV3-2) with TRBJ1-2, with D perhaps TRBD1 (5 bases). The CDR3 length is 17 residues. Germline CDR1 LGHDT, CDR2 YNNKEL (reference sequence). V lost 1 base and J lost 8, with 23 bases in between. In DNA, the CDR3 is TGTGCCAGCAGCCAAGCCTCGTTGGGGAAGGGACTCTCGGGCTACACCTTC. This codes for CASSQASLGKGLSGYTF.

CDR3 bases: TGTGCAGCGAAGCGGGGGGGCGAGCAGTACTTC. This translates into CAAKRGGEQYF. The chain links TRBV30 to TRBJ2-7, with 10 bases matching TRBD2. The germline gives CDR1 GTSNPN, CDR2 SVGIG (reference sequence). CDR3 length: 11 residues.

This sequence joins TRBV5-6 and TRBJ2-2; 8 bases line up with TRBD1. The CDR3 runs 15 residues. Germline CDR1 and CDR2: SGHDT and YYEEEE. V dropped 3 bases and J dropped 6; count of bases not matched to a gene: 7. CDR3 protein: CASSWVDREPGELFF. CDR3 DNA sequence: TGTGCCAGCAGCTGGGTGGACAGGGAACCCGGGGAGCTGTTTTTT.

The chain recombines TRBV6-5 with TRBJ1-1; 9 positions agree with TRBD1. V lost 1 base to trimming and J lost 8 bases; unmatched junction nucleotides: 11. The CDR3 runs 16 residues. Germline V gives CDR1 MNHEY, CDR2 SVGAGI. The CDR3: CASSYLGQGLVLEAFF. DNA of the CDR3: TGTGCCAGCAGTTACTTGGGACAGGGACTTGTGTTGGAAGCTTTCTTT.

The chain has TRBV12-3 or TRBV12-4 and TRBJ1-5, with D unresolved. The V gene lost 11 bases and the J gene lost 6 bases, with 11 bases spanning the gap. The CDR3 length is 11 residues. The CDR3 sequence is CASGRGQPQHF. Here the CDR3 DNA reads TGTGCCTCCGGGAGAGGTCAGCCCCAGCATTTT.

This CDR3 is CASSWVTGGGNTEAFF. CDR3 sequence (DNA): TGTGCCAGCAGTTGGGTGACAGGGGGCGGAAACACTGAAGCTTTCTTT. The chain links TRBV6-5 to TRBJ1-1; 10 nucleotides match TRBD1. The CDR3 consists of 16 residues. V lost 4 bases, J lost 2 bases, and 7 bases stayed unmatched. Germline lookup yields CDR1 MNHEY and CDR2 SVGAGI.